This T cell receptor beta chain was identified during a study of T cell responses to AZD1222 COVID-19 vaccine. Study-wide results and caveats: The study found vaccine-associated CD4 TCRs spanning spike, dominant at 160-218 and 743-854. Regions left unmutated in variants are reportedly the target of nearly half of spike-specific TCRs.

Germline V CDR1 and CDR2: DFQATT, SNEGSKA (reference sequence). Trimming cost V 3 bases and J 7 bases, with 10 bases left between them. CDR3 size: 12 residues. Points on this clone: Its target is unknown.

Assay used: immunoSEQ multiplex PCR; TCRdb lists only in-frame clones, some missing. The table includes 140,000 to 150,000 clones, around 83% detected once. The rearrangement uses TRBV20-1 and TRBJ1-5; D is unresolved. This sequence was found in an adult who received the AZD1222 COVID-19 vaccine. The source material was peripheral blood, sampled 28 days after the second AZD1222 dose. The CDR3 DNA follows: TGCAGTGCTAGTATGGTCGGGCAGCCCCAGCATTTT. Residues: CSASMVGQPQHF.